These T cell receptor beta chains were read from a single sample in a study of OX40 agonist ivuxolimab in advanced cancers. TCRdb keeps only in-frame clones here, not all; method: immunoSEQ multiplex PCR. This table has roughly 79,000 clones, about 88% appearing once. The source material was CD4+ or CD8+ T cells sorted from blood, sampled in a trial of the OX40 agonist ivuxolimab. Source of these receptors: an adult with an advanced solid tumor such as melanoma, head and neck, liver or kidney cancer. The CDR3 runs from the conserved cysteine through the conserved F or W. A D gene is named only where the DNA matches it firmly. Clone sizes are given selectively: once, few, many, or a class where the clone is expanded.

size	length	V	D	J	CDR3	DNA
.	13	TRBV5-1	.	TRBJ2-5	CASSLSPGETQYF	TGCGCCAGCAGCTTGTCCCCGGGAGAGACCCAGTACTTC
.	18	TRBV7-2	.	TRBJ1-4	CASSLDPTSATLNEKLFF	TGTGCCAGCAGCTTAGACCCCACGTCAGCAACTCTTAATGAAAAACTGTTTTTT
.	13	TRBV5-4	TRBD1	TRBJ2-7	CASSGDRGREQYF	TGTGCCAGCAGCGGGGACAGGGGAAGGGAGCAGTACTTC
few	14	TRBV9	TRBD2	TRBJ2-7	CASSVAVAGYEQYF	TGTGCCAGCAGCGTAGCGGTAGCGGGTTACGAGCAGTACTTC
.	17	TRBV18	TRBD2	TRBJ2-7	CASSRGLAGDSSYEQYF	TGTGCCAGCTCACGCGGACTAGCGGGGGATAGCTCCTACGAGCAGTACTTC
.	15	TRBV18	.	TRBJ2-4	CASSRDYEGKNIQYF	TGTGCCAGCTCACGCGACTATGAGGGAAAAAACATTCAGTACTTC
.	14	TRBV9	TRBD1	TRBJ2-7	CASSAGTDTYEQYF	TGTGCCAGCAGCGCTGGGACAGATACCTACGAGCAGTACTTC
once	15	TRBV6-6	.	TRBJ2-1	CASGLTPTLTNEQFF	TGTGCCAGCGGGTTAACTCCCACCCTTACGAATGAGCAGTTCTTC
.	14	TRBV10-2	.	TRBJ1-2	CASSDAGDGPGYTF	TGCGCCAGCAGTGACGCGGGCGACGGCCCTGGCTACACCTTC
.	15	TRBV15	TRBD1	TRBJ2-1	CATSRVRDRVNEQFF	TGTGCCACCAGCAGAGTCCGGGACAGGGTGAATGAGCAGTTCTTC
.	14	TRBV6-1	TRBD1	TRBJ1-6	CASSEPGGNSPLHF	TGTGCCAGCAGTGAGCCAGGGGGTAATTCACCCCTCCACTTT
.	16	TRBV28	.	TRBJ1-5	CASSLSHSWSNQPQHF	TGTGCCAGCAGTTTATCTCACAGTTGGAGCAATCAGCCCCAGCATTTT
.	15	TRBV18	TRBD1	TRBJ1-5	CASSPSGQGNQPQHF	TGTGCCAGCTCACCGTCGGGACAGGGAAATCAGCCCCAGCATTTT
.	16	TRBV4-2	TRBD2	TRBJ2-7	CASSPRTASGRWEQYF	TGTGCCAGCAGCCCCCGAACGGCTAGCGGGAGGTGGGAGCAGTACTTC
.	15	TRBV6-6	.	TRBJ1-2	CASSYSAGELVGYTF	TGTGCCAGCAGTTACTCGGCAGGGGAGTTAGTTGGCTACACCTTC
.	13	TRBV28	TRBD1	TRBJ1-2	CASSLWGQGSYTF	TGTGCCAGCAGTTTATGGGGACAGGGTAGCTACACCTTC
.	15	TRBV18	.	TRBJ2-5	CASSPGHGAGETQYF	TGTGCCAGCTCACCTGGACACGGGGCGGGAGAGACCCAGTACTTC
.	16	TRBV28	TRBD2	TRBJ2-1	CASSHGTSGFYNEQFF	TGTGCCAGCAGTCACGGGACTAGCGGGTTCTACAATGAGCAGTTCTTC
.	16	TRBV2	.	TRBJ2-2	CASTQREGTNTGELFF	TGTGCCAGCACCCAACGAGAGGGGACGAACACCGGGGAGCTGTTTTTT
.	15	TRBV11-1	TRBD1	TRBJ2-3	CASSLGTGITDTQYF	TGTGCCAGCAGCTTAGGGACAGGAATTACAGATACGCAGTATTTT
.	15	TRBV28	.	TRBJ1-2	CASSSHDRSFYGYTF	TGTGCCAGCAGTTCCCATGACAGGTCTTTCTATGGCTACACCTTC
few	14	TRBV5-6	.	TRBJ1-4	CASSLSGEVEKLFF	TGTGCCAGCAGCTTATCGGGGGAGGTCGAAAAACTGTTTTTT
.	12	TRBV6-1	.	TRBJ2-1	CAIREGVDEQFF	TGTGCCATCCGAGAGGGGGTCGATGAGCAGTTCTTC
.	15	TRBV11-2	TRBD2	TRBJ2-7	CASSLEAGVSYEQYF	TGTGCCAGCAGCTTAGAAGCGGGAGTCTCCTACGAGCAGTACTTC